A single sample gave rise to the 17 T cell receptor beta chains below, sequenced in a study of blood T cell repertoires in COVID-19. Sequenced by immunoSEQ multiplex PCR; TCRdb stores in-frame clones only, minus some. The sample consists of 75,000 to 100,000 clones, around 90% of them appearing once. The sequencing sample was made of peripheral blood. The source of these receptors is a man between 65 and 85 years old with acute or convalescent COVID-19.

This rearrangement joins TRBV9 to TRBJ2-2, with D possibly being TRBD2 (5 bases). V lost 1 base, J lost 8 bases, and 9 bases lay in between. Per the germline V gene, CDR1 is SGDLS and CDR2 is YYNGEE. CDR3 length: 13 amino acids. The CDR3 here is CASSVSGDGELFF. The CDR3 DNA is TGTGCCAGCAGCGTATCCGGGGATGGGGAGCTGTTTTTT.

The V call is TRBV9, the J call TRBJ2-7; D is uncertain. CDR1 SGDLS and CDR2 YYNGEE come from the germline V gene. The length of the CDR3 is 14 residues. Trimming left V 4 bases short and J 7 bases short, with 18 bases between. In nucleotides, the CDR3 is TGTGCCAGCAGCCCAAGCGCCGGCCTGGTAGAGCAGTACTTC. Its protein is CASSPSAGLVEQYF.

This chain connects TRBV5-4 to TRBJ2-7, with D maybe TRBD1 (6 bases). CDR1 SGHNT and CDR2 YYREEE come from the germline V gene (reference sequence). Trimming shortened V by 1 base and J by 2 bases, and 10 bases separated the two germline ends. The CDR3 is made up of 14 amino acids. The CDR3 DNA is TGTGCCAGCAGCTTGTCCAGACAGGCCTACGAGCAGTACTTC. Amino acids: CASSLSRQAYEQYF.

The J gene is TRBJ2-7, the V gene TRBV2; 9 bases match TRBD2. V lost 6 bases to trimming and J lost 3 bases; unmatched junction nucleotides: 6. The length of the CDR3 is 14 residues. Germline CDR1 SNHLY, CDR2 FYNNEI. Written as DNA, the CDR3 is TGTGCCAGCAGCCCGGGACTAGCACGCTACGAGCAGTACTTC. Translated: CASSPGLARYEQYF.

The genes are TRBV10-1 and TRBJ2-1, with 9 bases matching TRBD1. The CDR3 has 15 amino acids. Germline CDR1 WNHNN, CDR2 SYGVQD (reference sequence). Trimming cost V 3 bases and J 8 bases; bases outside gene matches: 8. CDR3 amino acids: CASSDGTGSPHEQFF. CDR3 nucleotides: TGCGCCAGCAGTGATGGGACAGGGTCTCCTCATGAGCAGTTCTTC.

DNA for the CDR3: TGTGCCAGCAGCTTAGTCGGATGGCGGGGGTCCTACAATGAGCAGTTCTTC. Translation: CASSLVGWRGSYNEQFF. V gene TRBV11-2 combines with J gene TRBJ2-1, with TRBD2 matching over 7 bases. The CDR3 runs 17 residues. V was clipped by 1 base and J by 1 base; unmatched bases: 7. Germline lookup yields CDR1 SGHAT and CDR2 FQNNGV.

The genes are TRBV4-1 and TRBJ1-4; D ambiguous. The CDR3 contains 15 residues. Per germline, CDR1 MGHRA and CDR2 YSYEKL. The V end was cut by 0 bases, the J end by 0 bases, with 5 bases between. CDR3: CASSQDWPTNEKLFF. The CDR3 DNA sequence: TGCGCCAGCAGCCAAGATTGGCCAACTAATGAAAAACTGTTTTTT.

This chain joins TRBV5-5 and TRBJ1-3; 7 bases align to TRBD1. There are 15 residues in the CDR3. J gave up 3 bases and V 4 bases, and 7 bases lay outside the gene matches. Germline values: CDR1 SGHKS, CDR2 YYEKEE (reference sequence). The CDR3 here is CASSETGDFGNTIYF. DNA of the CDR3: TGTGCCAGCAGCGAAACAGGGGACTTTGGAAACACCATATATTTT.

The chain has TRBV4-3 and TRBJ2-2; D remains unclear. Trimming removed 0 bases at V and 4 bases at J, with 9 bases between. The CDR3 contains 15 residues. Germline V gene data show CDR1 as LGHNA and CDR2 as YSLEER. CDR3 in amino acids: CASSQDLVSTGELFF. The CDR3 DNA reads TGCGCCAGCAGCCAAGATCTTGTTTCCACCGGGGAGCTGTTTTTT.

The chain carries TRBV29-1 and TRBJ2-1; the match to TRBD2 covers 9 bases. From germline, CDR1 is SQVTM and CDR2 ANQGSEA. V gave up 2 bases and J gave up 1 base; unmatched junction bases: 9. The CDR3 is 17 residues long. The CDR3 sequence: CSVESQGGGESYNEQFF. The CDR3, as DNA: TGCAGCGTTGAAAGTCAGGGCGGGGGGGAATCCTACAATGAGCAGTTCTTC.

The CDR3 coding sequence is TGTGCCAGCTCACCAGCGGATAGCAATCAGCCCCAGCATTTT. It translates to CASSPADSNQPQHF. This sequence joins TRBV18 and TRBJ1-5; D not certain. Germline values: CDR1 KGHSH, CDR2 LQKENI. V lost 2 bases to trimming and J lost 0 bases, with 5 bases between them. This CDR3 contains 14 residues.

CDR3: CASSLPGQGRWVNTEAFF. The CDR3 DNA follows: TGTGCCAGCAGTTTACCCGGACAGGGTCGATGGGTGAACACTGAAGCTTTCTTT. The chain combines TRBV28 with TRBJ1-1; TRBD1 matches at 8 bases. The trim removed 2 bases at V and 0 bases at J, leaving 11 bases unmatched. Germline assignment: CDR1 MDHEN and CDR2 SYDVKM. This CDR3 is built from 18 residues. The entire variable domain, with the rest obtained from reference TRBV28 and TRBJ1-1, is as follows: DVKVTQSSRYLVKRTGEKVFLECVQDMDHENMFWYRQDPGLGLRLIYFSYDVKMKEKGDIPEGYSVSREKKERFSLILESASTNQTSMYLCASSLPGQGRWVNTEAFFGQGTRLTVV.

This chain uses TRBV9 with TRBJ1-1; D not certain. This CDR3 has 15 residues. Germline assignment: CDR1 SGDLS and CDR2 YYNGEE. Deletions cut 4 bases from V and 1 base from J, with 14 bases between. This chain's CDR3 is CASSPLAAANTEAFF. DNA of the CDR3: TGTGCCAGCAGCCCCCTCGCGGCAGCGAACACTGAAGCTTTCTTT. The variable domain in full, completed from reference TRBV9 and TRBJ1-1, reads DSGVTQTPKHLITATGQRVTLRCSPRSGDLSVYWYQQSLDQGLQFLIQYYNGEERAKGNILERFSAQQFPDLHSELNLSSLELGDSALYFCASSPLAAANTEAFFGQGTRLTVV.

The rearrangement joins TRBV6-5 to TRBJ2-2; the D gene is possibly TRBD2 (5 bases). Trimming shortened V by 3 bases and J by 3 bases, and 14 bases separated the two germline ends. CDR3 length: 16 residues. CDR1 is MNHEY and CDR2 is SVGAGI in the germline V gene. The CDR3, as DNA: TGTGCCAGCAGTTATCGCCCGGGGTGGGACACCGGGGAGCTGTTTTTT. This codes for CASSYRPGWDTGELFF.

The chain uses TRBV4-1 and TRBJ1-2; D may be TRBD1 (6 bases). Germline assignment: CDR1 MGHRA and CDR2 YSYEKL. The CDR3 has 17 residues. V was shortened by 0 bases and J by 2 bases, with 16 bases between the two germline ends. The CDR3 DNA follows: TGCGCCAGCAGCCAAGAATCCCTCAGGGGCAGGAACTATGGCTACACCTTC. This gives the protein CASSQESLRGRNYGYTF.

This sequence joins TRBV7-2 and TRBJ2-7; 8 positions match TRBD1. V lost 3 bases to trimming and J lost 6 bases; unmatched junction nucleotides: 7. Germline-derived CDR1 and CDR2 are SGHTA and FQGNSA. CDR3 length: 14 amino acids. CDR3 coding DNA: TGTGCCAGCAGCTTGACAGGGGCTGGGGGCGAGCAGTACTTC. This gives the protein CASSLTGAGGEQYF.

The gene calls are TRBV27 and TRBJ2-2; TRBD2 matches 10 bases. Looked up from germline, CDR1 is MNHEY and CDR2 is SMNVEV (reference sequence). This CDR3 has 16 amino acids. V dropped 3 bases and J dropped 3; count of bases not matched to a gene: 4. The CDR3 DNA follows: TGTGCCAGCAGTTTCCGACTAGCGGGCGACACCGGGGAGCTGTTTTTT. Residues: CASSFRLAGDTGELFF.